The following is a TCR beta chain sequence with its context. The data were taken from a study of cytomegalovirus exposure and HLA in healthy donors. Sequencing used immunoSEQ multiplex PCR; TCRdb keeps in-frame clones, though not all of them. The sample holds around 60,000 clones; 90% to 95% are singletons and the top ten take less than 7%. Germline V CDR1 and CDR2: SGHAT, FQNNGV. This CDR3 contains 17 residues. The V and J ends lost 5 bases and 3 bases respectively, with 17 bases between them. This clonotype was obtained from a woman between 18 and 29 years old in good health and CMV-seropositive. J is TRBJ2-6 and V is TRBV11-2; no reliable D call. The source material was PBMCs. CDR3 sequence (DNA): TGTGCCAGCAGCCCCAGGCAGATGGTGGTTGGGGCCAACGTCCTGACTTTC. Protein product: CASSPRQMVVGANVLTF.